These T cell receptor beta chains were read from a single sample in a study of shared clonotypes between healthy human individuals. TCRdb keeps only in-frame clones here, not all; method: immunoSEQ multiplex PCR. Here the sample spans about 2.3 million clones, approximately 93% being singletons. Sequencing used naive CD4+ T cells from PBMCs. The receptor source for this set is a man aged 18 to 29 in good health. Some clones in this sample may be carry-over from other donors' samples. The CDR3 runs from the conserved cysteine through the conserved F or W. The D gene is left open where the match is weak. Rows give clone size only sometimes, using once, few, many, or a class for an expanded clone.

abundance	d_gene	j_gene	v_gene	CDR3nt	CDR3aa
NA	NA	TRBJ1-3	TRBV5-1	TGCGCCAGCAGCTTGGAGACAGCTGGAAACACCATATATTTT	CASSLETAGNTIYF
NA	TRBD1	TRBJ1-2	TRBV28	TGTGCCAGCAGTACACCTCCCGGGACAGCCCCCTATGGCTACACCTTC	CASSTPPGTAPYGYTF
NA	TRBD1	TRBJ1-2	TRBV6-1	TGTGCCAGCAGGACAGGGTCATATGGCTACACCTTC	CASRTGSYGYTF
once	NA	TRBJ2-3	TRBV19	TGTGCCAGTAGTATTGGAAGCACAGATACGCAGTATTTT	CASSIGSTDTQYF
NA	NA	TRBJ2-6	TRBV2	TGTGCCAGCAGTGACTCAGGGGCCGGGGCCAACGTCCTGACTTTC	CASSDSGAGANVLTF
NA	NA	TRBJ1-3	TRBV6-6	TGTGCCAGCAGTTCGAGACAGAGGCAAAACACCATATATTTT	CASSSRQRQNTIYF
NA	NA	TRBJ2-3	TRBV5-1	TGCGCCAGCAGCTTGGTGGTGGGGCGAGGGAGAGATACGCAGTATTTT	CASSLVVGRGRDTQYF
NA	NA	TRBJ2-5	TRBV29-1	TGCAGCGTTCCGTCTGAGTTGTCGGAGACCCAGTACTTC	CSVPSELSETQYF
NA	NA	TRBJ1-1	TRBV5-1	TGCGCCAGCAGCTACACAGGGTCCCCTGAAGCTTTCTTT	CASSYTGSPEAFF
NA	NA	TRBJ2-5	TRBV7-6	TGTGCCAGCAGCTTAACGGGCGGGATTGATCTTCAAGAGACCCAGTACTTC	CASSLTGGIDLQETQYF
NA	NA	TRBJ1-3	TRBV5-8	TGTGCCAGCAGCCCGCTGCCGGTCCCTGGAAACACCATATATTTT	CASSPLPVPGNTIYF
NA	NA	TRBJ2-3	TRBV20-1	TGCAGCCACGCCGACAGAGATACGCAGTATTTT	CSHADRDTQYF
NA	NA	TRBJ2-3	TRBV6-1	TGTGCCAGCAGTGAAGCTGGGGGCACAGATACGCAGTATTTT	CASSEAGGTDTQYF
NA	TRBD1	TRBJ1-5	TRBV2	TGTGCCAGCAGTCCTGACAGGGTGATGGGCAATCAGCCCCAGCATTTT	CASSPDRVMGNQPQHF
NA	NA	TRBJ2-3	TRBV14	TGTGCCAGCAGCCAAGACATGCAGCGGTCGCAGTATTTT	CASSQDMQRSQYF
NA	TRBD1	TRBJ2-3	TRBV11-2	TGTGCCAGCAGCTCCTACAGGGGGCCAGGGCGAGATACGCAGTATTTT	CASSSYRGPGRDTQYF
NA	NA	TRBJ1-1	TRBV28	TGTGCCAGCAGTTGGACATCGAGTGTCGCTGAAGCTTTCTTT	CASSWTSSVAEAFF
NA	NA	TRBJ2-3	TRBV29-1	TGCAGCGTCGCACCGGGACCCCTAGATACGCAGTATTTT	CSVAPGPLDTQYF
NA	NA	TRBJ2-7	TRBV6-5	TGTGCCAGCGGACAAGGGTACGAGCAGTACTTC	CASGQGYEQYF
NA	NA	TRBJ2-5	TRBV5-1	TGCGCCAGCAGCCCAAGGGGGGGGAGCGAGACCCAGTACTTC	CASSPRGGSETQYF
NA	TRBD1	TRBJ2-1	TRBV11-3	TGTGCCAGCAGCCCGGGACAGGACAATGAGCAGTTCTTC	CASSPGQDNEQFF
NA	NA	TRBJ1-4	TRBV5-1	TGCGCCAGCAGCCAAGGGGCTGCTAATGAAAAACTGTTTTTT	CASSQGAANEKLFF
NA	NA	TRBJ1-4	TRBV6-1	TGTGCCAGCAGTCAGACAGGTCCCAATGAAAAACTGTTTTTT	CASSQTGPNEKLFF
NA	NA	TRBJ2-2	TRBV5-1	TGCGCCAGCAGCCCAAGGGCCCTATTGAACACCGGGGAGCTGTTTTTT	CASSPRALLNTGELFF
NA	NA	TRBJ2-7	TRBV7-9	TGTGCCAGCAGCGGCACAGGGGGGGAGTACTTC	CASSGTGGEYF
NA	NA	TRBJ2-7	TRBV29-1	TGCAGCGTTGAAGGGCAGGGGCTATACGAGCAGTACTTC	CSVEGQGLYEQYF
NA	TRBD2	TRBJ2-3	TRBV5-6	TGTGCCAGCAGCTTGAATTTAGCGGGAGGGTGGACAGATACGCAGTATTTT	CASSLNLAGGWTDTQYF
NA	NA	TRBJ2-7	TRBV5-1	TGCGCCAGCAGCTTGGAGACAGATGTACCCTACGAGCAGTACTTC	CASSLETDVPYEQYF
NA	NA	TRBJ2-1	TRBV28	TGTGCCAGCAGTTTGCCCTACAGGGTTTATGAGCAGTTCTTC	CASSLPYRVYEQFF
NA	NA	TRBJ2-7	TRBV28	TGTGCCAGCGGGGTGAACTACGAGCAGTACTTC	CASGVNYEQYF
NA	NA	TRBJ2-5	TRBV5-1	TGCGCCAGCAGCTCGATTAGCGGAAGACAAGAGACCCAGTACTTC	CASSSISGRQETQYF
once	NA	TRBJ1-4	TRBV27	TGTGCCAGCAGTTTCTTTGGGGGGGCTCGAGAAAAACTGTTTTTT	CASSFFGGAREKLFF